One sample yielded the 24 T cell receptor beta chains listed below, sequenced in a study of blood T cells in healthy people across ages (dated by TCRdb to 2014 to 2015). Library preparation employed 5' RACE. The second PCR ran for about 7 to 11 cycles and used a J-beta primer mix along with a sample-barcoded 5' primer. TCRdb trimmed the raw reads at Q25, called clones with MiXCR and kept productive beta chains. Rows with one shared CDR3 protein collapse into an entry with the most common genes and DNA. The sample table lists 1.5 million to 2 million distinct CDR3 sequences, roughly two fifths of them with a count of one. The top ten hold 20% to 25% of the sample. The specimen was blood. The receptors stem from a human donor in good health.

The V call is TRBV9, the J call TRBJ1-2; D unresolved. This CDR3 spans 15 amino acids. Trimming stripped 2 bases from V and 5 bases from J, with 16 bases between. Germline CDR1 and CDR2: SGDLS and YYNGEE. CDR3 sequence reads: CASSVAPRTAYGYTF. Written as DNA, the CDR3 is TGTGCCAGCAGCGTGGCACCCCGGACTGCGTATGGCTACACCTTC.

This clonotype has just a few counts. The V and J genes are TRBV4-2 and TRBJ2-1; no firm D call. The V gene's germline CDR1 is LGHNA and CDR2 YNFKEQ. V was pared by 1 base and J by 4 bases, with 8 bases between. This CDR3 region has 14 residues. CDR3 protein: CASSQVQVYNEQFF. The CDR3, as DNA: TGTGCCAGCAGCCAAGTCCAGGTATACAATGAGCAGTTCTTC.

In nucleotides, the CDR3 is TGTGCCAGTAGTATCCAACAGGGGGCCCGCTACACCTTC. It yields the protein CASSIQQGARYTF. This chain joins TRBV19 and TRBJ1-2; 9 nucleotides line up with TRBD1. The J segment lost 9 bases and the V segment lost 3 bases, leaving 5 bases of the junction unmatched. The CDR3 runs 13 residues. Germline V lookup: CDR1 LNHDA, CDR2 SQIVND (reference sequence).

This CDR3 is CASSWDRVGEKLFF. The CDR3 coding sequence is TGTGCCAGCAGTTGGGACAGGGTCGGGGAAAAACTGTTTTTT. The rearrangement links TRBV4-2 to TRBJ1-4; TRBD1 agrees at 9 bases. From germline, CDR1 is LGHNA and CDR2 YNFKEQ. V lost 6 bases and J lost 8; bases outside the gene matches: 7. The CDR3 extends over 14 amino acids.

This chain links TRBV7-9 with TRBJ1-2; D is ambiguous. Deletions cut 3 bases from V and 3 bases from J, with 8 bases between. This CDR3 contains 13 residues. Germline V gene sequence: CDR1 SEHNR, CDR2 FQNEAQ (reference sequence). The CDR3 reads CASSFGFYYGYTF. CDR3 nucleotides: TGTGCCAGCAGCTTTGGGTTTTACTATGGCTACACCTTC.

This clonotype occurred a few times. CDR3 residues: CASSPLAGAEQYF. The CDR3 nucleotides read TGCGCCAGCAGCCCACTAGCGGGGGCCGAGCAGTACTTC. This sequence joins TRBV5-1 and TRBJ2-7; 11 nucleotides align to TRBD2. The CDR3 is made up of 13 amino acids. Germline-derived CDR1 and CDR2 are SGHRS and YFSETQ. V shed 4 bases and J 6 bases; nucleotides not matched to a gene: 3. The full variable domain, its missing parts supplied by reference TRBV5-1 and TRBJ2-7, is KAGVTQTPRYLIKTRGQQVTLSCSPISGHRSVSWYQQTPGQGLQFLFEYFSETQRNKGNFPGRFSGRQFSNSRSEMNVSTLELGDSALYLCASSPLAGAEQYFGPGTRLTVT.

The gene calls are TRBV7-2 and TRBJ2-3; 7 bases fit TRBD1. V gave up 5 bases and J gave up 2 bases; unmatched junction bases: 4. This CDR3 is 14 amino acids long. Germline V gives CDR1 SGHTA, CDR2 FQGNSA. The DNA for the CDR3 is TGTGCCAGCAGCATCGGGACAGCCACAGATACGCAGTATTTT. Translating gives CASSIGTATDTQYF.

This clonotype was seen a handful of times. The chain carries TRBV5-6 and TRBJ2-7, with TRBD1 as a possible D gene (6 bases). CDR1 SGHDT and CDR2 YYEEEE come from the germline V gene. V was clipped by 4 bases and J by 2 bases, with 10 bases between them. The CDR3 runs to 13 residues. The CDR3, as DNA: TGTGCCAGCAGCAATGGACAGACCTACGAGCAGTACTTC. Its protein product is CASSNGQTYEQYF.

V and J are TRBV6-5 and TRBJ2-1; 7 nucleotides align to TRBD2. V gave up 5 bases and J gave up 3 bases; unmatched junction bases: 7. CDR1 MNHEY and CDR2 SVGAGI come from the germline V gene. The CDR3 is 15 residues long. The CDR3 coding sequence is TGTGCCAGCAGTACCGCCTGGGGGGGCTACAATGAGCAGTTCTTC. It encodes CASSTAWGGYNEQFF.

The V gene is TRBV20-1, the J gene TRBJ1-1; no firm D call. Germline lookup yields CDR1 DFQATT and CDR2 SNEGSKA (reference sequence). Trimming left V 3 bases short and J 1 base short, with 9 bases between. This CDR3 contains 13 residues. CDR3 DNA sequence: TGCAGTGCTAGCCCGGATTCGAACACTGAAGCTTTCTTT. Amino acids: CSASPDSNTEAFF.

This clonotype was seen many times. An end of the junction does not agree with germline; a read error may underlie this. This sequence joins TRBV5-1 and TRBJ2-3; tentative D call: TRBD1 (5 bases). There are 14 residues in the CDR3. Germline CDR1 is SGHRS and CDR2 is YFSETQ. The CDR3 DNA reads TGTGCCAGCAGCCCCAGGGTTGGGACAGATACGCAGTATTTT. Translated, it gives CASSPRVGTDTQYF.

This clonotype was observed a handful of times. The V and J genes are TRBV12-3 or TRBV12-4 and TRBJ1-2, with D hard to call. The CDR3 has 13 residues. The V and J ends lost 3 bases and 4 bases respectively, with 9 bases between them. Here the CDR3 DNA reads TGTGCCAGCAGTTTGGTTAGCGGCTATGGCTACACCTTC. Its protein is CASSLVSGYGYTF.

This clonotype has a single count. V usage is TRBV11-3 and J usage is TRBJ2-1, with 10 nucleotides matching TRBD2. V shed 8 bases, J shed 4 bases, and the junction held 8 bases outside the gene matches. The germline V gene encodes CDR1 SGHNT and CDR2 YENEEA. This CDR3 spans 15 amino acids. CDR3 residues: CASGAAGGPYNEQFF. In nucleotides, the CDR3 is TGTGCCAGCGGCGCAGCGGGGGGGCCGTACAATGAGCAGTTCTTC.

The chain has TRBV2 and TRBJ2-3; D unclear. V lost 7 bases, J lost 2 bases, and 10 bases lay in between. Germline loops: CDR1 SNHLY, CDR2 FYNNEI. The length of the CDR3 is 13 residues. CDR3 sequence (DNA): TGTGCCAGCACCTTGGACCTCACAGATACGCAGTATTTT. Amino acids: CASTLDLTDTQYF. The full variable domain, in which reference TRBV2 and TRBJ2-3 provide the parts outside the CDR3, is EPEVTQTPSHQVTQMGQEVILRCVPISNHLYFYWYRQILGQKVEFLVSFYNNEISEKSEIFDDQFSVERPDGSNFTLKIRSTKLEDSAMYFCASTLDLTDTQYFGPGTRLTVL.

This chain connects TRBV5-1 to TRBJ2-5; D is unresolved. The CDR3 contains 16 residues. The V end was cut by 4 bases, the J end by 4 bases, with 20 bases between. Germline V lookup: CDR1 SGHRS, CDR2 YFSETQ. CDR3 region: CASSRTGDQVVETQYF. CDR3 DNA sequence: TGCGCCAGCAGCCGAACCGGTGACCAGGTGGTAGAGACCCAGTACTTC. Using reference TRBV5-1 and TRBJ2-5 for the parts outside the CDR3, the full variable domain is KAGVTQTPRYLIKTRGQQVTLSCSPISGHRSVSWYQQTPGQGLQFLFEYFSETQRNKGNFPGRFSGRQFSNSRSEMNVSTLELGDSALYLCASSRTGDQVVETQYFGPGTRLLVL.

This clonotype was recorded a few times. The rearrangement uses TRBV27 and TRBJ2-1; possibly TRBD1 for D (6 bases). Germline V gene lookup returns CDR1 MNHEY and CDR2 SMNVEV (reference sequence). Trimming took off 4 bases at V and 9 bases at J, with 19 bases between the two ends. This CDR3 is 15 amino acids long. This CDR3 reads CASSSPNRAVIEQFF. Here the CDR3 DNA reads TGTGCCAGCAGTTCCCCCAACAGGGCCGTCATTGAGCAGTTCTTC.

This clonotype occurred many times. The CDR3 DNA sequence: TGTGCCAGCAGTCGGAGGACAGGGGGCTACGAGCAGTACTTC. This sequence encodes CASSRRTGGYEQYF. This chain joins TRBV6-2 or TRBV6-3 and TRBJ2-7; 10 bases align to TRBD1. Germline trimming cut 5 bases from V and 3 bases from J; bases unmatched to any gene: 4. Germline V gives CDR1 MNHEY, CDR2 SVGEGT. The CDR3 runs to 14 residues.

A few counts support this clonotype. The chain recombines TRBV28 with TRBJ1-1, with 10 positions matching TRBD1. Trimming took 8 bases from V and 4 from J; bases not matched to a gene: 10. Per the germline V gene, CDR1 is MDHEN and CDR2 is SYDVKM. The CDR3 sequence is 15 residues long. The CDR3 reads CASLTGGQGFTEAFF. The CDR3 DNA sequence: TGTGCCAGCCTTACGGGGGGACAGGGGTTCACTGAAGCTTTCTTT.

A few counts support this clonotype. The chain carries TRBV12-3 or TRBV12-4 and TRBJ1-5, with D unclear. V lost 1 base, J lost 3 bases, and 13 bases lay in between. This CDR3 has 16 residues. CDR3 sequence reads: CASSLDDGRYNQPQHF. The CDR3 DNA reads TGTGCCAGCAGTTTAGACGACGGGCGATACAATCAGCCCCAGCATTTT.

This clonotype showed up just a few times. The rearrangement links TRBV12-3 or TRBV12-4 to TRBJ2-3; no reliable D call. There are 14 residues in the CDR3. Trimming removed 3 bases from V and 0 bases from J, with 7 bases in between. CDR3: CASSFPPSTDTQYF. CDR3 DNA: TGTGCCAGCAGTTTTCCGCCTAGCACAGATACGCAGTATTTT.

Only a few counts were recorded for this clonotype. This chain joins TRBV2 and TRBJ1-6; no clear D. CDR1 is SNHLY and CDR2 is FYNNEI in the germline V gene. V shed 1 base and J shed 4 bases, with 5 bases lying between them. This CDR3 comprises 14 residues. The CDR3 spells CASSEGRYNSPLHF. The CDR3 DNA reads as TGTGCCAGCAGTGAAGGCCGTTATAATTCACCCCTCCACTTT.

This clonotype was counted between two and nine times. The V gene is TRBV28, the J gene TRBJ1-4; 12 bases are a match to TRBD1. Germline V gives CDR1 MDHEN, CDR2 SYDVKM. Trimming cost V 3 bases and J 8 bases; bases outside gene matches: 7. The CDR3 has 16 residues. CDR3 residues: CASSFHRDRGLEKLFF. For the CDR3, the DNA is TGTGCCAGCAGTTTCCACCGGGACAGGGGGCTCGAAAAACTGTTTTTT.

The CDR3 here is CASSSHGLAGGPDTQYF. CDR3 bases: TGTGCCAGCAGCTCGCACGGACTAGCGGGGGGCCCAGATACGCAGTATTTT. V is TRBV7-9 and J is TRBJ2-3; 14 bases align to TRBD2. The CDR3 covers 17 residues. Trimming removed 4 bases from V and 4 bases from J; junction bases left unmatched: 7. Germline V gene sequence: CDR1 SEHNR, CDR2 FQNEAQ (reference sequence).

This chain links TRBV29-1 with TRBJ2-5, with 10 positions matching TRBD1. The CDR3 extends over 14 amino acids. Germline V CDR1 and CDR2: SQVTM, ANQGSEA. Trimming at V came to 5 bases and at J to 5 bases, leaving 8 bases not matched to a gene. The CDR3 is CSVLRTGGRETQYF. The CDR3 nucleotides read TGCAGCGTTCTCCGGACAGGGGGTCGGGAGACCCAGTACTTC.